Presented here are 9 T cell receptor beta chains from one specimen sequenced in a study of CD8 T cells in ankylosing spondylitis. TCRdb recomputed calls from the 5' RACE reads with MiXCR, one row per CDR3 protein. The sample includes about 340,000 distinct CDR3 sequences, 20% to 25% seen only once; the top ten take roughly 14%. Sequencing was done on a sample of blood, either unsorted or a sorted T cell fraction (not recorded which). All receptors derive from a male donor with ankylosing spondylitis or in good health (not recorded which).

This clonotype occurred a few times. The chain carries TRBV27 and TRBJ2-7; no reliable D call. The V gene lost 0 bases and the J gene lost 3 bases, with 9 bases spanning the gap. The CDR3 has 14 residues. Looked up from germline, CDR1 is MNHEY and CDR2 is SMNVEV (reference sequence). CDR3 protein: CASSLSGSGYEQYF. In DNA, the CDR3 is TGTGCCAGCAGTTTATCAGGCAGTGGCTACGAGCAGTACTTC.

This clonotype showed up just a few times. The V and J genes are TRBV20-1 and TRBJ2-7; D not resolved. This CDR3 contains 15 residues. Trimming stripped 3 bases from V and 3 bases from J, with 18 bases between. Germline assignment: CDR1 DFQATT and CDR2 SNEGSKA (reference sequence). The CDR3 is CSASRVTNFNYEQYF. CDR3 DNA: TGCAGTGCTAGTAGGGTGACAAACTTTAACTACGAGCAGTACTTC.

The CDR3 protein is CASSRSGDEQFF. CDR3 nucleotide sequence: TGTGCCAGCAGCCGAAGCGGCGATGAGCAGTTCTTC. The chain has TRBV3-1 and TRBJ2-1; D might be TRBD2 (5 bases). CDR3 length equals 12 residues. Looked up from germline, CDR1 is LGHDT and CDR2 is YNNKEL (reference sequence). The ends were cut back, 4 bases at V and 8 bases at J, with 9 bases in the middle.

This clonotype has a handful of counts. The chain combines TRBV29-1 with TRBJ2-1; 10 nucleotides match TRBD2. The J segment lost 4 bases and the V segment lost 0 bases, leaving 3 bases of the junction unmatched. CDR1 is SQVTM and CDR2 is ANQGSEA in the germline V gene. This CDR3 comprises 15 residues. The CDR3 reads CSVEDRTSGYNEQFF. CDR3 in DNA: TGCAGCGTTGAAGACCGGACTAGCGGTTACAATGAGCAGTTCTTC.

The chain employs TRBV5-1 and TRBJ1-1; D possibly corresponds to TRBD1 (5 bases). CDR1 and CDR2 from the germline V gene are SGHRS and YFSETQ. V dropped 4 bases and J dropped 7 bases, with 11 bases sitting between them. This CDR3 has 12 amino acids. The CDR3 coding sequence is TGCGCCAGCAGCCCCGGGACGGATGAAGCTTTCTTT. This encodes CASSPGTDEAFF.

The V call is TRBV12-3 or TRBV12-4, the J call TRBJ2-1; the D gene is possibly TRBD1 (6 bases). The CDR3 has 15 residues. The germline V and J ends were trimmed by 5 bases and 3 bases, with 14 bases remaining between them. For the CDR3, the DNA is TGTGCCAGCAGTCCCCGGGACACCGACTACAATGAGCAGTTCTTC. It translates to CASSPRDTDYNEQFF.

The chain combines TRBV2 with TRBJ2-5, with D possibly matching TRBD2 (5 bases). This CDR3 has 14 residues. Germline V gene lookup returns CDR1 SNHLY and CDR2 FYNNEI. V lost 2 bases and J lost 2, with 9 bases in between. CDR3 DNA: TGTGCCAGCAGTGAAACGGGATTTCAAGAGACCCAGTACTTC. This encodes CASSETGFQETQYF.

This clonotype was recorded a few times. This chain uses TRBV4-1 with TRBJ2-2; D not resolved. Germline values: CDR1 MGHRA, CDR2 YSYEKL. The CDR3 totals 13 residues. V lost 6 bases to trimming and J lost 3 bases, with 8 bases between them. As DNA, the CDR3 is TGCGCCAGCAGGCGACCGTACACCGGGGAGCTGTTTTTT. Translating gives CASRRPYTGELFF.

The chain combines TRBV30 with TRBJ2-7, with D possibly being TRBD2 (5 bases). V was clipped by 0 bases and J by 0 bases, with 9 bases between them. The germline gives CDR1 GTSNPN, CDR2 SVGIG (reference sequence). The CDR3 consists of 14 residues. The CDR3 coding sequence is TGTGCCTGGAGTGTACTAGGCATCTCCTACGAGCAGTACTTC. Its translation: CAWSVLGISYEQYF.